The 9 T cell receptor beta chains reported below all come from one sample, sequenced in a study of T-cell reconstitution after alpha-beta-depleted transplantation in children (dated by TCRdb to 2015 to 2016). The intended sense of this specimen's treatment or condition label: allogeneic hematopoietic cell transplantation with graft depleted of TCRalphabeta T cells and CD19 B cells. Library prep was done by PCR. Instrument on record: Illumina HiSeq 2500. To normalize quantification of the TCRbeta repertoire, the TCR libraries were built with molecular barcoding that relied on unique molecular identifiers. Using fastp trimming at Q25 and MiXCR clonotype assembly, TCRdb reanalyzed the public sequencing data and kept in-frame beta chains. Rows are combined by CDR3 protein, so each entry shows the most common genes and DNA. This sample has some 830,000 distinct CDR3 sequences in its table, and under 20% of those were observed once. The ten largest make up around 5.3% of the sample.

Sequencing was performed on PBMCs, mostly from graft donor cells, taken 360 days after TCRalphabeta/CD19-depleted stem cell transplant. All receptors derive from a male patient younger than 18 who had a stem cell transplant for acute lymphoblastic leukemia, so the T cells may come from the graft donor.

The V gene is TRBV11-1, the J gene TRBJ2-6; 8 bases align to TRBD1. The CDR3 contains 18 residues. V dropped 10 bases and J dropped 0; count of bases not matched to a gene: 14. In germline, CDR1 is SGHAT, CDR2 FQDESV (reference sequence). For the CDR3, the DNA is TGTGCCAATGCAGGGGGCCTCGAAACCCGCTCTGGGGCCAACGTCCTGACTTTC. The encoded protein is CANAGGLETRSGANVLTF.

There are a few counts of this clonotype. V gene TRBV7-9 combines with J gene TRBJ2-1, with D perhaps being TRBD1 or TRBD2 (5 bases each). The germline CDR1 and CDR2 sequences are SEHNR and FQNEAQ (reference sequence). This CDR3 spans 13 amino acids. With 1 base removed from V and 10 bases from J, the gap between germline ends came to 11 bases. CDR3 coding DNA: TGTGCCAGCAGCTTAGGGGACGCCCTGGAGCAGTTCTTC. Translated, it gives CASSLGDALEQFF.

This clonotype was recorded a few times. This rearrangement joins TRBV24-1 to TRBJ2-1; 9 nucleotides align to TRBD2. CDR1 KGHDR and CDR2 SFDVKD come from the germline V gene. The CDR3 totals 15 residues. Trimming at V came to 9 bases and at J to 5 bases, leaving 10 bases not matched to a gene. DNA for the CDR3: TGTGCCACCCAAACCAGGACTAGCGCCAACAATGAGCAGTTCTTC. Translating gives CATQTRTSANNEQFF.

This clonotype was counted many times. The chain is built from TRBV5-1 and TRBJ2-1; 9 bases map to TRBD2. V was pared by 4 bases and J by 5 bases, with 10 bases of the junction left unmatched. The CDR3 is 16 residues long. The germline V gene encodes CDR1 SGHRS and CDR2 YFSETQ. The CDR3 nucleotides are TGCGCCAGCAGCCCGGACGCGGGAGGGAAGAACAATGAGCAGTTCTTC. Translated, it gives CASSPDAGGKNNEQFF. The whole variable domain, remainder taken from reference TRBV5-1 and TRBJ2-1, is KAGVTQTPRYLIKTRGQQVTLSCSPISGHRSVSWYQQTPGQGLQFLFEYFSETQRNKGNFPGRFSGRQFSNSRSEMNVSTLELGDSALYLCASSPDAGGKNNEQFFGPGTRLTVL.

This clonotype was picked up a small number of times. V usage is TRBV18 and J usage is TRBJ2-7; 9 bases are shared with TRBD2. The CDR3 extends over 17 amino acids. Per the germline V gene, CDR1 is KGHSH and CDR2 is LQKENI. V lost 0 bases to trimming and J lost 2 bases; unmatched junction nucleotides: 8. In DNA, the CDR3 is TGTGCCAGCTCACCACCGGGGAGACTAGCGGCAACCTACGAGCAGTACTTC. Translation: CASSPPGRLAATYEQYF.

This clonotype was counted only a few times. The chain links TRBV20-1 to TRBJ1-1; no clear D. The ends were cut back, 3 bases at V and 7 bases at J, with 9 bases in the middle. CDR3 length: 11 amino acids. Germline V CDR1 and CDR2: DFQATT, SNEGSKA (reference sequence). The CDR3 nucleotides read TGCAGTGCTAGTAACGCCCGTGAAGCTTTCTTT. Protein sequence: CSASNAREAFF.

This clonotype came up a few times. This chain uses TRBV5-6 with TRBJ2-4; TRBD1 agrees at 8 bases. This CDR3 region has 14 residues. Germline assignment: CDR1 SGHDT and CDR2 YYEEEE. V trimming: 4 bases; J trimming: 6 bases; junction bases outside the gene matches: 6. The CDR3 region is CASSPPGTGNIQYF. CDR3 coding DNA: TGTGCCAGCAGCCCTCCCGGGACAGGAAACATTCAGTACTTC.

This clonotype was recorded a few times. The chain uses TRBV27 and TRBJ1-3; D ambiguous. V lost 2 bases and J 4 bases, leaving 12 bases between the germline ends. Germline CDR1 reads MNHEY; CDR2 reads SMNVEV (reference sequence). This CDR3 comprises 15 residues. This chain's CDR3 is CASSLGPGAGNTIYF. CDR3 bases: TGTGCCAGCAGTTTAGGGCCGGGAGCAGGAAACACCATATATTTT.

This clonotype was detected a few times. The chain employs TRBV4-1 and TRBJ1-3, with D possibly matching TRBD1 (5 bases). The germline V gene has CDR1 MGHRA and CDR2 YSYEKL. V lost 2 bases, J lost 9 bases, and 14 bases lay in between. This CDR3 is built from 14 residues. The CDR3 reads CASSQTAIGGTIYF. In nucleotides, the CDR3 is TGCGCCAGCAGCCAAACCGCGATTGGGGGCACCATATATTTT.